This TCR beta chain was profiled in a study of control samples from healthy donors and cancer patients. Assay: immunoSEQ multiplex PCR; the TCRdb copy retains only in-frame clones and omits some. Among roughly 160,000 clones listed, 88% were seen once. The CDR3 covers 13 residues. Trimming cost V 3 bases and J 8 bases, with 13 bases left between them. Germline CDR1 reads MNHNS; CDR2 reads SASEGT. This chain links TRBV6-1 with TRBJ1-2; D may be TRBD1 (6 bases). Specimen: blood. The receptor comes from a woman in her twenties or thirties in good health. The CDR3 bases are TGTGCCAGCAGTGATCTGGGGGCGGGAGGCTACACCTTC. This sequence encodes CASSDLGAGGYTF.